One TCR beta chain is described in this entry. Its antigen is unidentified. Using immunoSEQ multiplex PCR, the repertoire was profiled, and TCRdb retains in-frame clones only, with some absent. In the table there are approximately 280,000 clones, around 76% of which are singletons. Germline loops: CDR1 MGHRA, CDR2 YSYEKL. J lost 8 bases, V lost 0 bases, and 7 bases had no gene match. This CDR3 is 15 amino acids long. The sample originates from a study of cytotoxic CD8 clonotypes in ibrutinib-treated CLL. Whole-study results and caveats: Relative to age-matched healthy donors, clonality at baseline was higher, and it tracked circulating CD8+ T-cell counts.

The chain couples TRBV4-1 to TRBJ2-4, with 7 bases lining up with TRBD1. The sequence was collected from a human donor with chronic lymphocytic leukemia. The starting material was PBMCs, obtained at disease progression, from a patient treated with ibrutinib. DNA of the CDR3: TGCGCCAGCAGCCAAGAAGGGGGCGCTTTTGACATTCAGTACTTC. The encoded protein is CASSQEGGAFDIQYF.